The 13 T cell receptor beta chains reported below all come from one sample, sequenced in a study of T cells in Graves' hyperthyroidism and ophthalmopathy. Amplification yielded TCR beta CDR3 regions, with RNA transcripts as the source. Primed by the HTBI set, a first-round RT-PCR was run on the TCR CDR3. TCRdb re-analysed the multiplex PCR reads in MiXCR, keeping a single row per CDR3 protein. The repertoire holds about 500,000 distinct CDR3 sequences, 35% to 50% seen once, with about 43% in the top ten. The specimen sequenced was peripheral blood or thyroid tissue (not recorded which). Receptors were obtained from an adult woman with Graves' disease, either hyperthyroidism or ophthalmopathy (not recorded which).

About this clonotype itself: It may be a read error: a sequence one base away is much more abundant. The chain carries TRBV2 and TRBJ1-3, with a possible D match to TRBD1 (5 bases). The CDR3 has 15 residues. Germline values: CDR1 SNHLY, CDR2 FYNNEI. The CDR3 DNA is TGTGCCATCAGTTACAAGGCAGGGCCTGGAAACACCATATATTTT. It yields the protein CAISYKAGPGNTIYF. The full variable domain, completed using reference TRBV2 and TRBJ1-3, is EPEVTQTPSHQVTQMGQEVILRCVPISNHLYFYWYRQILGQKVEFLVSFYNNEISEKSEIFDDQFSVERPDGSNFTLKIRSTKLEDSAMYFCAISYKAGPGNTIYFGEGSWLTVV.

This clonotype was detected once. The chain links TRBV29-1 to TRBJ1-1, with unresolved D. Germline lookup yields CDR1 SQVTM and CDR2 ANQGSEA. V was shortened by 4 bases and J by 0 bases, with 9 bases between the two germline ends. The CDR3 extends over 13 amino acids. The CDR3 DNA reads TGCAGCGTTGGGGGAAGCCTGAACACTGAAGCTTTCTTT. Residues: CSVGGSLNTEAFF. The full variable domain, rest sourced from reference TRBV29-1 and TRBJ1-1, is SAVISQKPSRDICQRGTSLTIQCQVDSQVTMMFWYRQQPGQSLTLIATANQGSEATYESGFVIDKFPISRPNLTFSTLTVSNMSPEDSSIYLCSVGGSLNTEAFFGQGTRLTVV.

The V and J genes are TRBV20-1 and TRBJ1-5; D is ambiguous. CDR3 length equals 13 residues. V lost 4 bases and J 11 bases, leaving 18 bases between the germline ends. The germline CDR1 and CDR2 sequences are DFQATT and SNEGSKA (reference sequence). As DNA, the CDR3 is TGCAGTGCTAAGCGGGGAAGGCAAGAGACCCAGCATTTT. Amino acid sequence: CSAKRGRQETQHF.

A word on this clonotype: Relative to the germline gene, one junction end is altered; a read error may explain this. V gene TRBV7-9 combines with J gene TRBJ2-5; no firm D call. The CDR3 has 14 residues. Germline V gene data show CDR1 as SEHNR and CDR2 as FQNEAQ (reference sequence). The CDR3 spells CASSFVAVGETRYF. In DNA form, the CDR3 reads TGTGCCAGCAGCTTCGTGGCAGTCGGAGAGACCCGGTACTTC.

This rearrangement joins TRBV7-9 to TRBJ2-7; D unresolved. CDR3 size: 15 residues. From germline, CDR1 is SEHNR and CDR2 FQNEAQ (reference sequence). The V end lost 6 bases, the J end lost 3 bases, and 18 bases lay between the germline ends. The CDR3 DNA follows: TGTGCCAGCAGTCCACATTGGCCCTCGGGCTACGAGCAGTACTTC. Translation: CASSPHWPSGYEQYF.

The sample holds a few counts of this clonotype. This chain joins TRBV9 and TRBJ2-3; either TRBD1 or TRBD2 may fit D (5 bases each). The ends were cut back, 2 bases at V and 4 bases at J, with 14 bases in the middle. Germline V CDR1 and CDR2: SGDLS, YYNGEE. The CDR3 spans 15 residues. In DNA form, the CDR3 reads TGTGCCAGCAGCGTTGGGGGTGCCCCCGCAGATACGCAGTATTTT. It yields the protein CASSVGGAPADTQYF. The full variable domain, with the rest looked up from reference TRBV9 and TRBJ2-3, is DSGVTQTPKHLITATGQRVTLRCSPRSGDLSVYWYQQSLDQGLQFLIQYYNGEERAKGNILERFSAQQFPDLHSELNLSSLELGDSALYFCASSVGGAPADTQYFGPGTRLTVL.

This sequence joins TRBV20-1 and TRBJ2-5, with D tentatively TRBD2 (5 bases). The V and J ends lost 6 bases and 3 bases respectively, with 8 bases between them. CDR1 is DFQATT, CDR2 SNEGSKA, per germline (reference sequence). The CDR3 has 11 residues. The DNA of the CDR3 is TGCAGTGCCGTGACTAAAGAGACCCAGTACTTC. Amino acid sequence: CSAVTKETQYF.

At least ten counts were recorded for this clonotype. CDR3 sequence: CASSETTGNNSPLHF. The CDR3, as DNA: TGTGCCAGCAGCGAAACGACAGGGAATAATTCACCCCTCCACTTT. The V and J genes are TRBV7-9 and TRBJ1-6, with TRBD1 identical over 7 bases. After removal of 5 bases from V and 5 bases from J, the junction contained 6 bases not matched to a gene. This CDR3 spans 15 amino acids. Germline lookup yields CDR1 SEHNR and CDR2 FQNEAQ (reference sequence).

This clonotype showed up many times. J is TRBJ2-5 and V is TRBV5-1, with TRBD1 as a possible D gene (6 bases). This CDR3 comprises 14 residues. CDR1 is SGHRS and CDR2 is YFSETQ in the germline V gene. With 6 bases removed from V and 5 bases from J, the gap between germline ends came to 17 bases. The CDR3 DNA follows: TGCGCCAGCAACTTAGACAGGACTTTCGAGACCCAGTACTTC. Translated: CASNLDRTFETQYF.

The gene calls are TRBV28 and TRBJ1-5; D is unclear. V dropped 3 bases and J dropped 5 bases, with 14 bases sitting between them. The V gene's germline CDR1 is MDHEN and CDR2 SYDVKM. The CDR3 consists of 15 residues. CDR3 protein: CASSFMTPTYQPQHF. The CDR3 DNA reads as TGTGCCAGCAGTTTTATGACTCCAACTTATCAGCCCCAGCATTTT. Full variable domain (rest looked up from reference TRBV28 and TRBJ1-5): DVKVTQSSRYLVKRTGEKVFLECVQDMDHENMFWYRQDPGLGLRLIYFSYDVKMKEKGDIPEGYSVSREKKERFSLILESASTNQTSMYLCASSFMTPTYQPQHFGDGTRLSIL.

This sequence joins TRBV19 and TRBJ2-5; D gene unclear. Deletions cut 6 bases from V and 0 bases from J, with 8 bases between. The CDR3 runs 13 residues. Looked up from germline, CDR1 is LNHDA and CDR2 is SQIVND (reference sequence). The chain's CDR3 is CASRTADQETQYF. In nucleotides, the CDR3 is TGTGCCAGTAGAACCGCGGACCAAGAGACCCAGTACTTC.

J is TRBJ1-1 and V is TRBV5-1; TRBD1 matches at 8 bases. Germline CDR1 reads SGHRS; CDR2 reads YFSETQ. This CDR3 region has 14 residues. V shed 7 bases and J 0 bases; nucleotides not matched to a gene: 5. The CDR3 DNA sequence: TGCGCCAGCTTGGCGACAGGGGTGAACACTGAAGCTTTCTTT. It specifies CASLATGVNTEAFF.

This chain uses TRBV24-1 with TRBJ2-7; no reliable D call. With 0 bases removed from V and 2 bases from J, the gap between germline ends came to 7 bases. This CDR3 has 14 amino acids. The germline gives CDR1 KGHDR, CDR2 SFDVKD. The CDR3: CATSDLRSPYEQYF. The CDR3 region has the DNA TGTGCCACCAGTGATTTGCGCAGTCCCTACGAGCAGTACTTC.